This T cell receptor (beta chain) emerged from a study of prognosis after radiotherapy for stage I lung cancer (dated by TCRdb to the early 2020s). Some background on the complete study: Between April 2018 and January 2019, 20 or so stage I NSCLC patients were enrolled in Nanjing, China. SBRT was delivered in 3 to 5 fractions with a biologically effective dose of at least 100 Gy, and image-guided IMRT or VMAT was used for delivery. Tumor histology was squamous cell carcinoma in more than 5 patients and adenocarcinoma in roughly 12. After SBRT, distant metastases developed in about 20% of the 19 patients at a median of around 7 months, while the remaining 15 patients had no significant progression. A total of approximately 38 blood samples from around 19 patients were sequenced, with one sample obtained before and one obtained after SBRT for each patient. Peripheral blood TCR beta repertoires were profiled in stage I NSCLC patients before and after stereotactic body radiotherapy, and the repertoires were related to distant failure. Concurrent therapy was not administered to any patient alongside SBRT. About 15 cases involved newly diagnosed primary stage I lung tumors, and about five involved oligometastatic NSCLC subsequent to surgical resection of the primary tumor. Ages in the cohort of approximately 13 men and a handful of women ranged from 53 to 84 years, with a median of 74. All patients were regarded as medically inoperable, because of comorbidities in about a dozen patients and refusal of surgery in 7 or 8 patients.

No patient had a history of other malignancies or prior chemotherapy or radiotherapy, and all had node-negative disease on CT and PET/CT. At each of the two time points, six milliliters of peripheral venous blood were collected into EDTA tubes. PBMCs were isolated by Ficoll-Paque Plus density-gradient centrifugation. Samples were stored at -80°C immediately after collection until analysis. The full study reports these points: TRBV and TRBJ usage frequencies reportedly differed by metastasis status, in two V genes at baseline and in fewer than ten V and two J genes after SBRT. No adjustment for multiple comparisons was applied to any of the reported P values. The study was limited by the small cohort and short follow-up, and independent validation of the study findings is required. Post-SBRT Shannon entropy and its change from baseline were lower in patients who developed distant metastases; baseline Shannon entropy was not associated with metastases. A decrease in unique TCR clone counts was observed after SBRT (median 10,088 before versus some 7,000 after; Wilcoxon paired P=0.011). Tumor specificity of expanded TCR clones was not determined.

The TCR beta CDR3 region was amplified from genomic DNA by two rounds of multiplex PCR. The first PCR round used primers specific to each TRBV and TRBJ gene, and the primer sequences were filed in Chinese patent CN105087789A. Universal primers were used in the second PCR round. The Roche High Pure PCR Template Preparation Kit was used to extract genomic DNA from frozen PBMCs. Paired-end sequencing with 151 bp reads was performed on the libraries using an Illumina HiSeq 3000. As for the original processing: CutAdapt was used to remove raw reads lacking the multiplex PCR primer sequences. Using PEAR, the high-quality paired reads were merged into contigs. By aligning each contig to reference sequences, MiXCR assigned the TRB V, D and J gene segments to that contig. CDR3 sequences were clustered by base quality and sequence similarity to remove sequencing errors. Diversity was calculated as Shannon entropy divided by the natural log of the number of productive TCR sequences. To get clonality, Shannon entropy was divided by the natural log of the number of unique clonotypes, and that result was subtracted from one. The Youden index of ROC curves was used to select progression-free survival cut-offs for repertoire metrics, and analyses were performed in R 3.5.3. TCRdb reprocessed the public reads (quality trimming at Q25 with fastp, clone calling with MiXCR) and kept in-frame beta chains. Duplicate CDR3 protein sequences are folded into a single record with the most common DNA and genes. The V and J calls, along with clone size, are taken from TCRdb and not from the paper's own processing. Here the sample has approximately 28,000 distinct CDR3 sequences; about 32% occur a single time. The ten largest clonotypes hold around a third of the sample.

Compared with germline, V lacks 4 bases and J lacks 4 bases; bases without a gene match: 7. The CDR3 holds 16 amino acids from the cysteine to the phenylalanine. Only the CDR3 DNA stays, 48 bases, in frame from base 1. Taken from the germline V gene, the CDR1 and CDR2 loops are SGDLS and YYNGEE. As to this clonotype: Which antigen it targets is not known. Per-base quality was not reported, and no clone a single base away is much larger than it.

Recombination joined TRBV9 with TRBJ2-6, and 8 bases in between align with TRBD1. The clonotype originates from a donor over 45 with non-small cell lung cancer. Specimen: PBMCs, collected before or after stereotactic body radiation therapy (not recorded which). The bases are TGTGCCAGCAGCCCTCAGGGGGCGCCGGGGGCCAACGTCCTGACTTTC. This translates into CASSPQGAPGANVLTF.